Below, 12 T cell receptor beta chains from the same sample are listed, as sequenced in a study of OX40 agonist ivuxolimab in advanced cancers. The method was immunoSEQ multiplex PCR; TCRdb's version includes in-frame clones alone and lacks a portion of them. The table records roughly 62,000 clones, around 84% of them present only once. The sequencing here drew on CD4+ or CD8+ T cells sorted from blood, taken in a trial of the OX40 agonist ivuxolimab. These receptors were taken from an adult with an advanced solid tumor such as melanoma, head and neck, liver or kidney cancer.

The V gene is TRBV2, the J gene TRBJ1-6; D is perhaps TRBD1 (6 bases). Germline loops: CDR1 SNHLY, CDR2 FYNNEI. The CDR3 is 14 amino acids. The ends were cut back, 8 bases at V and 7 bases at J, with 15 bases in the middle. The CDR3 spells CASWEQGGNSPLHF. The CDR3 region has the DNA TGTGCCAGCTGGGAACAGGGCGGAAATTCACCCCTCCACTTT.

The V and J genes are TRBV6-1 and TRBJ1-5, with D unresolved. Trimming left V 2 bases short and J 4 bases short, with 12 bases between. The CDR3 length is 15 residues. Germline CDR1 MNHNS, CDR2 SASEGT. The CDR3 DNA reads TGTGCCAGCAGTGAAAGCGGGTACCGTAATCAGCCCCAGCATTTT. Translation: CASSESGYRNQPQHF.

V is TRBV21-1 and J is TRBJ1-2; the table gives TRBD1 as D, unverified against the DNA. TRBV21-1 is a documented pseudogene. The CDR3 spans 15 residues. CDR3 coding DNA: TGTGCCAGCAGCGGACACCGGGACAGGCCGGGCGGCTACACCTTC. Amino acids: CASSGHRDRPGGYTF.

J is TRBJ1-5 and V is TRBV9; tentatively, D is TRBD1 (5 bases). CDR3 length: 13 amino acids. CDR1 is SGDLS, CDR2 YYNGEE, per germline. Trimming removed 3 bases at V and 4 bases at J, with 8 bases between. CDR3 in amino acids: CASSADTNQPQHF. The CDR3 bases are TGTGCCAGCAGCGCGGACACTAATCAGCCCCAGCATTTT.

This chain connects TRBV7-8 to TRBJ1-2, with D unresolved. This CDR3 comprises 14 residues. Germline lookup yields CDR1 SGHVS and CDR2 FQNEAQ. The V and J ends lost 3 bases and 7 bases respectively, with 15 bases between them. CDR3 sequence: CASSLKDLGVGYTF. The CDR3 coding sequence is TGTGCCAGCAGCTTGAAGGACCTAGGCGTTGGCTACACCTTC.

This chain connects TRBV2 to TRBJ2-5, with 7 nucleotides matching TRBD1. Losses at the gene ends were 4 bases for V and 5 bases for J; bases not matched to a gene: 13. The CDR3 totals 16 residues. Germline assignment: CDR1 SNHLY and CDR2 FYNNEI. This CDR3 reads CASSGDRGMGRETQYF. The CDR3 nucleotides read TGTGCCAGCAGTGGGGACAGAGGGATGGGTCGCGAGACCCAGTACTTC.

V and J are TRBV7-6 and TRBJ2-5; D gene uncertain. Germline V gene sequence: CDR1 SGHVS, CDR2 FNYEAQ. The CDR3 is 12 residues long. V dropped 5 bases and J dropped 0 bases, with 4 bases sitting between them. As DNA, the CDR3 is TGTGCCAGCAGCCGGGACCAAGAGACCCAGTACTTC. The encoded protein is CASSRDQETQYF.

The chain is built from TRBV7-9 and TRBJ2-2, with D unresolved. The V and J ends lost 1 base and 4 bases respectively, with 4 bases between them. This CDR3 is 13 amino acids long. Per the germline V gene, CDR1 is SEHNR and CDR2 is FQNEAQ (reference sequence). The CDR3 DNA sequence: TGTGCCAGCAGCTTAGATCCCACCGGGGAGCTGTTTTTT. Protein: CASSLDPTGELFF.

The rearrangement uses TRBV9 and TRBJ2-7; the D call may be TRBD1 or TRBD2 (7 bases each). Trimming took 3 bases from V and 4 from J, leaving 11 bases between them. This CDR3 has 13 residues. Germline V gene sequence: CDR1 SGDLS, CDR2 YYNGEE. DNA for the CDR3: TGTGCCAGCAGCGCCAGGGGGGGGTACGAGCAGTACTTC. Translated: CASSARGGYEQYF.

Written as DNA, the CDR3 is TGTGCCAGCTCAGTCACACCACCGACAGGGGGCGTCGTTGAGCAGTTCTTC. Amino acid sequence: CASSVTPPTGGVVEQFF. This chain uses TRBV18 with TRBJ2-1; 10 positions agree with TRBD1. This CDR3 has 17 amino acids. V dropped 5 bases and J dropped 9; count of bases not matched to a gene: 16. Germline V gene data show CDR1 as KGHSH and CDR2 as LQKENI. Based on the CDR3 plus reference TRBV18 and TRBJ2-1, the full variable domain is NAGVMQNPRHLVRRRGQEARLRCSPMKGHSHVYWYRQLPEEGLKFMVYLQKENIIDESGMPKERFSAEFPKEGPSILRIQQVVRGDSAAYFCASSVTPPTGGVVEQFFGPGTRLTVL.

The chain recombines TRBV5-5 with TRBJ2-7; 7 bases line up with TRBD2. After removal of 4 bases from V and 5 bases from J, the junction contained 3 bases not matched to a gene. Germline V gene lookup returns CDR1 SGHKS and CDR2 YYEKEE (reference sequence). CDR3 length: 12 amino acids. This chain's CDR3 is CASSLTSDEQYF. The CDR3 DNA sequence: TGTGCCAGCAGCCTTACTAGCGACGAGCAGTACTTC.

This clone has a handful of counts. The V gene is TRBV29-1, the J gene TRBJ1-2; D possibly corresponds to TRBD1 (5 bases). The germline CDR1 and CDR2 sequences are SQVTM and ANQGSEA. The CDR3 is made up of 14 amino acids. The V gene lost 4 bases and the J gene lost 7 bases, with 19 bases spanning the gap. The CDR3 loop reads CSVAGQTFFGGYTF. CDR3 DNA sequence: TGCAGCGTTGCAGGGCAGACGTTCTTCGGTGGCTACACCTTC.